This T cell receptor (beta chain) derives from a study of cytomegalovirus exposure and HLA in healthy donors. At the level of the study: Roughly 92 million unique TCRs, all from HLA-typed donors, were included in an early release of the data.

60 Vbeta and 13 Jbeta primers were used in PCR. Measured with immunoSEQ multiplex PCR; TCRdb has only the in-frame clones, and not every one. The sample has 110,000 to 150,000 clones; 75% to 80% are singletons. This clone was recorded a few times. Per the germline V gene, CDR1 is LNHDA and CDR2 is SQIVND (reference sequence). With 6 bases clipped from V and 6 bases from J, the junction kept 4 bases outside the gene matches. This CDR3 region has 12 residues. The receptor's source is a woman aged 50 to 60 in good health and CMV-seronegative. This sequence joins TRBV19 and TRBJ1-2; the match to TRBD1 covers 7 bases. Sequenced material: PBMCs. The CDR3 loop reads CASSLTGDGYTF. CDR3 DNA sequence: TGTGCCAGTAGCCTTACAGGGGATGGCTACACCTTC.